The 6 T cell receptor beta chains reported below all come from one sample, sequenced in a study of T-cell reconstitution after alpha-beta-depleted transplantation in children. Unique molecular identifiers were incorporated when the TCRbeta library was constructed. TCRdb reprocessed the PCR reads with MiXCR, giving one entry per CDR3 protein. In the table there are about 230,000 distinct CDR3 sequences, roughly a tenth of which are singletons. The sequenced sample was PBMCs, obtained before TCRalphabeta/CD19-depleted stem cell transplant. All receptors come from a child younger than two with acute myeloid leukemia, due to receive a stem cell transplant.

This clonotype was seen many times. The V gene is TRBV5-1, the J gene TRBJ1-5, with TRBD1 matching 9 bases. The CDR3 is made up of 15 amino acids. From germline, CDR1 is SGHRS and CDR2 YFSETQ. The J segment lost 6 bases and the V segment lost 1 base, leaving 5 bases of the junction unmatched. CDR3 loop: CASSLTGGGGQPQHF. In nucleotides, the CDR3 is TGCGCCAGCAGCTTGACAGGGGGCGGAGGTCAGCCCCAGCATTTT.

This clonotype was seen only a few times. The rearrangement uses TRBV19 and TRBJ2-7; D might be TRBD2 (5 bases). V was cut by 0 bases and J by 5 bases, with 8 bases left in between. The CDR3 is 13 amino acids. In germline, CDR1 is LNHDA, CDR2 SQIVND (reference sequence). The chain's CDR3 is CASSIDHGNEQYF. CDR3 DNA: TGTGCCAGTAGTATAGATCACGGGAACGAGCAGTACTTC.

This clonotype has a handful of counts. The chain uses TRBV20-1 and TRBJ2-7; D could derive from TRBD1 or TRBD2 (5 bases each). Germline CDR1 reads DFQATT; CDR2 reads SNEGSKA (reference sequence). Trimming took off 0 bases at V and 2 bases at J, with 14 bases between the two ends. The CDR3 length is 15 residues. The CDR3 reads CSARDRRTSTYEQYF. In DNA, the CDR3 is TGCAGTGCTAGAGATCGGAGGACATCCACCTACGAGCAGTACTTC.

This clonotype has a count of ten or more. V usage is TRBV27 and J usage is TRBJ1-2, with a weak D call TRBD1 (5 bases). This CDR3 has 15 residues. From germline, CDR1 is MNHEY and CDR2 SMNVEV (reference sequence). Trimming took off 5 bases at V and 3 bases at J, with 16 bases between the two ends. DNA for the CDR3: TGTGCCAGCAGTGTCATCCCTCAGGGACACTATGGCTACACCTTC. The encoded protein is CASSVIPQGHYGYTF.

V and J are TRBV20-1 and TRBJ2-3, with 7 bases that match TRBD2. This CDR3 region has 17 residues. J gave up 1 base and V 4 bases, and 14 bases lay outside the gene matches. CDR1 DFQATT and CDR2 SNEGSKA come from the germline V gene (reference sequence). The CDR3, as DNA: TGCAGTGCTAATAGAGCGGCCTCCCGGGGGGGCACAGATACGCAGTATTTT. Translated, it gives CSANRAASRGGTDTQYF.

This clonotype has a count of ten or more. The chain links TRBV7-9 to TRBJ1-2, with a weak D call TRBD1 (6 bases). Trimming cost V 5 bases and J 7 bases, with 20 bases left between them. The CDR3 consists of 15 residues. Looked up from germline, CDR1 is SEHNR and CDR2 is FQNEAQ (reference sequence). CDR3 sequence reads: CASSRGEQGSGGYTF. The CDR3 coding sequence is TGTGCCAGCAGCCGGGGCGAACAGGGAAGTGGTGGCTACACCTTC. The full variable domain, its missing parts supplied by reference TRBV7-9 and TRBJ1-2, is DTGVSQNPRHKITKRGQNVTFRCDPISEHNRLYWYRQTLGQGPEFLTYFQNEAQLEKSRLLSDRFSAERPKGSFSTLEIQRTEQGDSAMYLCASSRGEQGSGGYTFGSGTRLTVV.